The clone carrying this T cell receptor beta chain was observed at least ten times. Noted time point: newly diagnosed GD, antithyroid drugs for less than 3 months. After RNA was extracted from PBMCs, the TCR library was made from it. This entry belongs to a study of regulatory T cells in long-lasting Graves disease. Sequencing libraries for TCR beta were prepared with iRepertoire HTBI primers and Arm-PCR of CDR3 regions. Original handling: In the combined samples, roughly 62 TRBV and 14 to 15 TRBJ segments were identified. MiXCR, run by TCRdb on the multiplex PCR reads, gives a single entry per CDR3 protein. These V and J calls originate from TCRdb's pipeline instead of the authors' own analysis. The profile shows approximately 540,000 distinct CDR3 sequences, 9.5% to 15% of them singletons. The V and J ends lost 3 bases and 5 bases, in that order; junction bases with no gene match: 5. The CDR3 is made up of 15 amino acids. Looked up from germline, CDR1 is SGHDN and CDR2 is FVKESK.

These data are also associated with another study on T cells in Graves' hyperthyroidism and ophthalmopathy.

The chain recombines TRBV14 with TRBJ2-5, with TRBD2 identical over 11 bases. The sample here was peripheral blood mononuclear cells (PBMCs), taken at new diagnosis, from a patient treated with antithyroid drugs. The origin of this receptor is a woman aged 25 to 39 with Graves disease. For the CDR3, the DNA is TGTGCCAGCAGCCAGCTAGGACTAGCGGGCGAGACCCAGTACTTC. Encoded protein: CASSQLGLAGETQYF.